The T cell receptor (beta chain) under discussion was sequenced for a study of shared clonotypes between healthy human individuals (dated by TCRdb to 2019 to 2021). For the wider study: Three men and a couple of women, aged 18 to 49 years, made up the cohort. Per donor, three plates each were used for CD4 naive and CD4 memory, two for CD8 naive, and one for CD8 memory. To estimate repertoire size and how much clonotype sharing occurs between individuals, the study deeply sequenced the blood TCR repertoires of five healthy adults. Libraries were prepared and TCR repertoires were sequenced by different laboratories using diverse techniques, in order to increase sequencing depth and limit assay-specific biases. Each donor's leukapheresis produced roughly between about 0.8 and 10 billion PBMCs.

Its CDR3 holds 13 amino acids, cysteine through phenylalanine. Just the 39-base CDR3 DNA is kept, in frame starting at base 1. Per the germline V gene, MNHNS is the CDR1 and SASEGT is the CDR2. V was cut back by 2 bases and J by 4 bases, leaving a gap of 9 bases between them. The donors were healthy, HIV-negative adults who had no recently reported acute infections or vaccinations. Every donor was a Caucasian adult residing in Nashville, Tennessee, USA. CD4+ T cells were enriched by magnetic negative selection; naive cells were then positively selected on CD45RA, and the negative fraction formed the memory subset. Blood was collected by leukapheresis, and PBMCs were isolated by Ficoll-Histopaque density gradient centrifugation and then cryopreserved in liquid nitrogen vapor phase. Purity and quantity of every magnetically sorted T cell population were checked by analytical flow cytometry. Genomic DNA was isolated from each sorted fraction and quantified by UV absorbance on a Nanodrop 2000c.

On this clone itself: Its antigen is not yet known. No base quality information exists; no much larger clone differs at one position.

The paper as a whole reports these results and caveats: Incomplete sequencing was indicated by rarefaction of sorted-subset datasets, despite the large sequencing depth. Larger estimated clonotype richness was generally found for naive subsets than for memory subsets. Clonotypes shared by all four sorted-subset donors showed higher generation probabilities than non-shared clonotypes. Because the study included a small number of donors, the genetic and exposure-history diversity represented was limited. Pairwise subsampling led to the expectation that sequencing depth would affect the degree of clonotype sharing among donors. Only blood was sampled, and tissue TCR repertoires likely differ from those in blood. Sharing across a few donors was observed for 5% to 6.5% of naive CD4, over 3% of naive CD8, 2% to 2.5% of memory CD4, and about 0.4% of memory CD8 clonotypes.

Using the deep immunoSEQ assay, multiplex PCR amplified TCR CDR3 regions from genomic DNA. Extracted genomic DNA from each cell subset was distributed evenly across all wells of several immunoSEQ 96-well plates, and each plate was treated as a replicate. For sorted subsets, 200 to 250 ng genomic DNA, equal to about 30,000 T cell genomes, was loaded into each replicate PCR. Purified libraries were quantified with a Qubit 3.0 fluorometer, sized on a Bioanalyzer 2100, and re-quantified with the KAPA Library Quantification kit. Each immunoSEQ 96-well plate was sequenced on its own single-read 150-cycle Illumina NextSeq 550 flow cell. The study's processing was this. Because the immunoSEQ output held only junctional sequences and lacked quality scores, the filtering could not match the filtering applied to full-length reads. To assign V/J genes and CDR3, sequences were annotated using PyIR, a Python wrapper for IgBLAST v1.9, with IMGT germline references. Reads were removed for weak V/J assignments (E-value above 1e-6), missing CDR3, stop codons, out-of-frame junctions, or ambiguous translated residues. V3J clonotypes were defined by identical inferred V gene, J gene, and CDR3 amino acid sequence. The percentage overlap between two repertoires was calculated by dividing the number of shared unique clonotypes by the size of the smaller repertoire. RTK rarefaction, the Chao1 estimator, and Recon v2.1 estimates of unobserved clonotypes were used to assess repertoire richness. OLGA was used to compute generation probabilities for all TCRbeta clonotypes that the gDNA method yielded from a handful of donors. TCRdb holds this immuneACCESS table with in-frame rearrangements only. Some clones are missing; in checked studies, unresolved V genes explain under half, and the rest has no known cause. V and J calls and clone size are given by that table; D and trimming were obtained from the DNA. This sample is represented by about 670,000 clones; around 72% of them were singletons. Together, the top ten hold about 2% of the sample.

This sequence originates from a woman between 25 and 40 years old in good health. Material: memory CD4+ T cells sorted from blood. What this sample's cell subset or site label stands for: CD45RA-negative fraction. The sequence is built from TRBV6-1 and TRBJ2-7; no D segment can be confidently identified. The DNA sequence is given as TGTGCCAGCAGTGAACGAGATGTGTACGAGCAGTACTTC. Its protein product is CASSERDVYEQYF.